This TCR beta chain was identified during a study of blood T cell repertoires in COVID-19. Study information: Researchers got acute and convalescent COVID-19 samples from the United States, Italy and Spain. PBMCs, B-cell-depleted T cells, or T cells provided the cDNA or gDNA that made up the material.

The count of this clone is one. V was trimmed by 4 bases and J by 4 bases, leaving 10 bases between them. Looked up from germline, CDR1 is SGHTA and CDR2 is FQGNSA. CDR3 length equals 13 residues. The authors' processing: Cell counts per sample came from amplifying reference gene primers. This table comes from immunoSEQ multiplex PCR, and its TCRdb copy is limited to in-frame clones, with some not included. The DNA was the basis for D and trimming; V, J and clone size are from that table. The table records roughly 40,000 clones, 70% to 80% of them present only once. The chain is built from TRBV7-2 and TRBJ1-1; weak D call: TRBD1 (6 bases). This TCR was sampled from a man between 70 and 80 years old with acute or convalescent COVID-19. The sample comprised peripheral blood. The CDR3 sequence is CASSSRGITEAFF. CDR3 in DNA: TGTGCCAGCAGCTCCAGGGGTATCACTGAAGCTTTCTTT.